This TCR beta chain was recorded in a study of shared clonotypes between healthy human individuals. Donors, healthy HIV-negative adults, lacked recent acute infections or vaccinations. Genomic DNA for unsorted samples, which was extracted with the QIAamp DNA Blood Mini kit, came from some 100 million PBMCs. This clone was detected only a few times. The authors ran the assay at deep level. Each unsorted PBMC replicate got 300 ng genomic DNA, 25,000 to 30,000 genomes. Sequencing was performed with immunoSEQ multiplex PCR; in TCRdb, only in-frame clones are kept and a portion is missing. This table holds some 450,000 clones, 70% to 80% found once. The specimen sequenced was PBMCs. The sequence was collected from a woman aged 40 to 50 in good health. Some clones in this sample may be carry-over from other donors' samples.

CDR3 region: CASSFLPGTHYNEQFF. Here the CDR3 DNA reads TGTGCCAGCAGCTTTTTGCCGGGGACACACTACAATGAGCAGTTCTTC. The V and J genes are TRBV7-9 and TRBJ2-1, with a tentative D call TRBD1 (6 bases). CDR3 size: 16 residues. Germline V gene lookup returns CDR1 SEHNR and CDR2 FQNEAQ (reference sequence). Deletions cut 3 bases from V and 3 bases from J, with 15 bases between. Variable domain in full (rest from reference TRBV7-9 and TRBJ2-1): DTGVSQNPRHKITKRGQNVTFRCDPISEHNRLYWYRQTLGQGPEFLTYFQNEAQLEKSRLLSDRFSAERPKGSFSTLEIQRTEQGDSAMYLCASSFLPGTHYNEQFFGPGTRLTVL.